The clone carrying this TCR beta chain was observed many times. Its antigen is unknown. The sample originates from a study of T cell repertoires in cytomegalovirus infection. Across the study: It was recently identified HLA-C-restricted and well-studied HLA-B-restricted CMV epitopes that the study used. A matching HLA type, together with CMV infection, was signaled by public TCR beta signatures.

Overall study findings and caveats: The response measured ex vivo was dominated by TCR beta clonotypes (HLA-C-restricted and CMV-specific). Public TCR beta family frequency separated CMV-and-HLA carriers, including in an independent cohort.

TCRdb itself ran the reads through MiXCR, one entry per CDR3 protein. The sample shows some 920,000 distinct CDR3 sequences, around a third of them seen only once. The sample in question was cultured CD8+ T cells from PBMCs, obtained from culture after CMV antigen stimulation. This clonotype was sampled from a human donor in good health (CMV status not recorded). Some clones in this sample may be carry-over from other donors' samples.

This CDR3 is CASIVFTPNGGELFF. The CDR3 DNA follows: TGTGCCAGCATAGTTTTCACTCCAAACGGCGGGGAGCTGTTTTTT. This chain joins TRBV6-1 and TRBJ2-2; D not certain. Germline V CDR1 and CDR2: MNHNS, SASEGT. With 7 bases removed from V and 7 bases from J, the gap between germline ends came to 19 bases. This CDR3 contains 15 residues.